This paragraph reports one TCR beta chain. CDR3 length: 16 amino acids. The V gene's germline CDR1 is SGHTA and CDR2 FQGNSA. Losses at the gene ends were 5 bases for V and 0 bases for J; bases not matched to a gene: 10. The authors' processing: How many nucleated cells were present was estimated from reference gene primer amplification. Assay: immunoSEQ multiplex PCR; the TCRdb copy retains only in-frame clones and omits some. V, J and clone size are taken as reported in that table, and D and trimming were inferred from the DNA itself. The data show approximately 190,000 clones, with nearly 85% seen just once and roughly 5% held by the top ten. The data derive from a study of blood T cell repertoires in COVID-19. About the study: Acute and convalescent COVID-19 samples came from the United States, Italy and Spain. In each case, the material was cDNA or gDNA derived from T cells, B-cell-depleted T cells, or PBMCs.

The TCR was taken from a woman in her twenties or thirties with acute or convalescent COVID-19. Material for sequencing was peripheral blood. The V gene is TRBV7-2, the J gene TRBJ2-7; 7 nucleotides line up with TRBD2. The CDR3 sequence: CASSRRRTSSSYEQYF. The DNA of the CDR3 is TGTGCCAGCAGCCGGCGACGGACTAGTTCCTCCTACGAGCAGTACTTC. Complete variable domain (other parts from reference TRBV7-2 and TRBJ2-7): GAGVSQSPSNKVTEKGKDVELRCDPISGHTALYWYRQSLGQGLEFLIYFQGNSAPDKSGLPSDRFSAERTGGSVSTLTIQRTQQEDSAVYLCASSRRRTSSSYEQYFGPGTRLTVT.